These T cell receptor beta chains were read from a single sample in a study of T cell responses to AZD1222 COVID-19 vaccine. The data were produced by immunoSEQ multiplex PCR, yet TCRdb's version contains in-frame clones alone and is incomplete. This sample has around 8,000 clones, with around nine tenths found just once. The input for sequencing was peripheral blood, taken 28 days after the second AZD1222 dose. The source is an adult who received the AZD1222 COVID-19 vaccine. Both conserved end residues are part of each CDR3. Fields, in order: D gene, clone size, J gene, V gene, CDR3 protein, CDR3 DNA. D genes are given only for firm matches. A clone size is listed for some rows: how often the clone was seen (once, few, many), or a class if it is expanded.

D: .; size: .; J: TRBJ2-3; V: TRBV7-8; CDR3: CASSLALETIRGTDTQYF; DNA: TGTGCCAGCAGCTTAGCCCTAGAGACCATCCGGGGCACAGATACGCAGTATTTT
D: TRBD1; size: once; J: TRBJ1-1; V: TRBV7-2; CDR3: CASSPGQGMNTEAFF; DNA: TGTGCCAGCAGCCCAGGACAGGGAATGAACACTGAAGCTTTCTTT
D: TRBD2; size: .; J: TRBJ2-7; V: TRBV5-1; CDR3: CASSLAGGVLISEQYF; DNA: TGCGCCAGCAGCTTGGCCGGGGGGGTTCTTATCTCCGAGCAGTACTTC
D: .; size: .; J: TRBJ2-5; V: TRBV5-6; CDR3: CASSLVTGGQETQYF; DNA: TGTGCCAGCAGCTTGGTGACAGGTGGGCAAGAGACCCAGTACTTC
D: .; size: .; J: TRBJ2-7; V: TRBV12-3/TRBV12-4; CDR3: CASSFRDHEQYF; DNA: TGTGCCAGCAGTTTCAGGGACCACGAGCAGTACTTC
D: .; size: .; J: TRBJ1-3; V: TRBV7-9; CDR3: CASSLREAAGNTIYF; DNA: TGTGCCAGCAGCCTTAGGGAGGCAGCAGGAAACACCATATATTTT
D: TRBD1; size: .; J: TRBJ2-5; V: TRBV28; CDR3: CASRVQGAFGETQYF; DNA: TGTGCCAGCAGGGTACAGGGGGCATTCGGGGAGACCCAGTACTTC
D: TRBD1; size: .; J: TRBJ2-7; V: TRBV28; CDR3: CASRPPDRGTPYEQYF; DNA: TGTGCCAGCCGCCCCCCCGACAGGGGGACACCCTACGAGCAGTACTTC
D: TRBD1; size: .; J: TRBJ1-2; V: TRBV10-3; CDR3: CAISEPPGTGGSTTPYGYTF; DNA: TGTGCCATCAGTGAGCCGCCCGGGACAGGGGGTTCCACAACTCCCTATGGCTACACCTTC
D: .; size: .; J: TRBJ1-5; V: TRBV4-1; CDR3: CASSQEGGGIGQPQHF; DNA: TGCGCCAGCAGCCAAGAGGGAGGAGGAATAGGTCAGCCCCAGCATTTT
D: .; size: .; J: TRBJ1-5; V: TRBV28; CDR3: CASSLEGVGNQPQHF; DNA: TGTGCCAGCAGTTTAGAAGGGGTCGGGAATCAGCCCCAGCATTTT
D: .; size: once; J: TRBJ1-5; V: TRBV19; CDR3: CASTIGGADSPQHF; DNA: TGTGCCAGTACCATTGGGGGGGCCGACTCTCCCCAGCATTTT
D: TRBD1; size: .; J: TRBJ2-7; V: TRBV2; CDR3: CASSPGTGSREQYF; DNA: TGTGCCAGCAGTCCTGGGACAGGGAGCAGGGAGCAGTACTTC
D: TRBD2; size: .; J: TRBJ2-1; V: TRBV27; CDR3: CASKRQREFNEQFF; DNA: TGTGCCAGCAAACGGCAGCGGGAGTTTAATGAGCAGTTCTTC
D: TRBD1; size: .; J: TRBJ2-1; V: TRBV7-3; CDR3: CASSWTGGGNEQFF; DNA: TGTGCCAGCAGCTGGACAGGGGGAGGGAATGAGCAGTTCTTC
D: TRBD2; size: .; J: TRBJ2-1; V: TRBV11-2; CDR3: CASSFDRLAGTNEQFF; DNA: TGTGCCAGCAGCTTTGATAGACTAGCGGGAACCAATGAGCAGTTCTTC
D: TRBD2; size: .; J: TRBJ2-5; V: TRBV7-6; CDR3: CASSLSSGVQETQYF; DNA: TGTGCCAGCAGCTTAAGTAGCGGGGTACAAGAGACCCAGTACTTC
D: .; size: .; J: TRBJ2-1; V: TRBV5-1; CDR3: CASSMTSGTYNEQFF; DNA: TGCGCCAGCAGTATGACGTCGGGTACCTACAATGAGCAGTTCTTC
D: .; size: .; J: TRBJ2-1; V: TRBV7-2; CDR3: CASSSQGSVRQFF; DNA: TGTGCCAGCAGCTCCCAAGGGAGCGTAAGGCAGTTCTTC
D: .; size: .; J: TRBJ1-1; V: TRBV2; CDR3: CASKGQLVNTEAFF; DNA: TGTGCCAGCAAGGGACAACTCGTAAACACTGAAGCTTTCTTT
D: .; size: .; J: TRBJ2-7; V: TRBV19; CDR3: CASSINLMDEQYF; DNA: TGTGCCAGTAGTATTAACCTCATGGACGAGCAGTACTTC
D: TRBD1; size: .; J: TRBJ2-7; V: TRBV19; CDR3: CASSLQLDRGLDEQYF; DNA: TGTGCCAGTAGTCTCCAGCTGGACAGGGGCCTCGACGAGCAGTACTTC
D: .; size: once; J: TRBJ1-3; V: TRBV30; CDR3: CAWRIGRSSGNTIYF; DNA: TGTGCCTGGAGAATCGGACGGAGCTCTGGAAACACCATATATTTT
D: .; size: once; J: TRBJ2-5; V: TRBV5-4; CDR3: CASSLGHRQETQYF; DNA: TGTGCCAGCAGCTTGGGACACCGCCAAGAGACCCAGTACTTC
D: .; size: .; J: TRBJ2-3; V: TRBV6-2/TRBV6-3; CDR3: CASTPEEHGTDTQYF; DNA: TGTGCCAGCACCCCGGAGGAACACGGCACAGATACGCAGTATTTT
D: TRBD1; size: .; J: TRBJ2-2; V: TRBV7-2; CDR3: CASSFSTGANTGELFF; DNA: TGTGCCAGCAGCTTCTCTACAGGGGCCAACACCGGGGAGCTGTTTTTT
D: .; size: once; J: TRBJ1-1; V: TRBV6-5; CDR3: CASSYDTEAFF; DNA: TGTGCCAGCAGTTACGACACTGAAGCTTTCTTT
D: .; size: .; J: TRBJ2-5; V: TRBV7-2; CDR3: CASSQGIGETQYF; DNA: TGTGCCAGCAGTCAAGGGATTGGCGAGACCCAGTACTTC
D: .; size: .; J: TRBJ2-7; V: TRBV28; CDR3: CASSSYGVPKPYEQYF; DNA: TGTGCCAGCAGTTCCTATGGAGTCCCCAAGCCCTACGAGCAGTACTTC
D: .; size: .; J: TRBJ1-4; V: TRBV5-5; CDR3: CASSLGWAGKNEKLFF; DNA: TGTGCCAGCAGCTTGGGGTGGGCAGGGAAGAATGAAAAACTGTTTTTT
D: .; size: .; J: TRBJ1-1; V: TRBV4-1; CDR3: CASSPLQGGTEAFF; DNA: TGCGCCAGCAGCCCCCTGCAGGGTGGCACTGAAGCTTTCTTT
D: .; size: .; J: TRBJ1-2; V: TRBV6-2/TRBV6-3; CDR3: CASSYPSSYGYTF; DNA: TGTGCCAGCAGTTACCCCAGTTCCTATGGCTACACCTTC
D: TRBD2; size: .; J: TRBJ2-5; V: TRBV30; CDR3: CAWSLTGTRGTQYF; DNA: TGTGCCTGGAGTCTCACCGGGACTAGAGGGACCCAGTACTTC
D: .; size: .; J: TRBJ1-5; V: TRBV28; CDR3: CASSTPSKFDQPQHF; DNA: TGTGCCAGCAGTACCCCCTCGAAGTTTGATCAGCCCCAGCATTTT
D: .; size: .; J: TRBJ1-2; V: TRBV29-1; CDR3: CSVEVPGLAGVYGYTF; DNA: TGCAGCGTTGAAGTCCCAGGCTTGGCAGGGGTCTATGGCTACACCTTC
D: TRBD1; size: .; J: TRBJ1-2; V: TRBV5-4; CDR3: CASSFTTGGANYGYTF; DNA: TGTGCCAGCAGCTTCACCACAGGGGGTGCTAACTATGGCTACACCTTC
D: TRBD1; size: .; J: TRBJ1-6; V: TRBV10-3; CDR3: CAISPQGTDNSPLHF; DNA: TGTGCCATCAGTCCACAGGGGACCGATAATTCACCCCTCCACTTT
D: .; size: .; J: TRBJ2-2; V: TRBV9; CDR3: CASSPLETGELFF; DNA: TGTGCCAGCAGCCCCCTAGAGACCGGGGAGCTGTTTTTT
D: TRBD2; size: .; J: TRBJ2-1; V: TRBV9; CDR3: CASSPSGLAGPSHYNEQFF; DNA: TGTGCCAGCAGCCCCAGTGGACTAGCGGGCCCCTCTCACTACAATGAGCAGTTCTTC
D: .; size: .; J: TRBJ2-1; V: TRBV29-1; CDR3: CSSNRDKDNEQFF; DNA: TGCAGCTCAAACCGGGACAAAGACAATGAGCAGTTCTTC
D: TRBD2; size: .; J: TRBJ2-1; V: TRBV18; CDR3: CASSPPGRGAYNEQFF; DNA: TGTGCCAGCTCACCACCAGGGCGGGGGGCCTACAATGAGCAGTTCTTC
D: TRBD1; size: .; J: TRBJ2-5; V: TRBV9; CDR3: CASSVGGGSQETQYF; DNA: TGTGCCAGCAGCGTAGGAGGGGGCAGCCAAGAGACCCAGTACTTC
D: .; size: .; J: TRBJ2-5; V: TRBV11-2; CDR3: CASSGPVGGTQYF; DNA: TGTGCCAGCAGCGGGCCAGTGGGGGGGACCCAGTACTTC
D: TRBD2; size: once; J: TRBJ2-2; V: TRBV2; CDR3: CASSESSSGRAEKAGELFF; DNA: TGTGCCAGCAGTGAATCCTCTAGCGGGAGGGCCGAGAAGGCCGGGGAGCTGTTTTTT
D: .; size: .; J: TRBJ2-2; V: TRBV6-1; CDR3: CASSEAIGLGELFF; DNA: TGTGCCAGCAGTGAAGCTATAGGTTTAGGGGAGCTGTTTTTT
D: TRBD2; size: .; J: TRBJ2-7; V: TRBV11-2; CDR3: CASRGLAEGYEQYF; DNA: TGTGCCAGCAGGGGACTAGCGGAGGGCTACGAGCAGTACTTC
D: .; size: few; J: TRBJ1-1; V: TRBV6-2/TRBV6-3; CDR3: CASSYFDIGTPNFF; DNA: TGTGCCAGCAGTTACTTCGATATCGGGACACCAAACTTCTTT